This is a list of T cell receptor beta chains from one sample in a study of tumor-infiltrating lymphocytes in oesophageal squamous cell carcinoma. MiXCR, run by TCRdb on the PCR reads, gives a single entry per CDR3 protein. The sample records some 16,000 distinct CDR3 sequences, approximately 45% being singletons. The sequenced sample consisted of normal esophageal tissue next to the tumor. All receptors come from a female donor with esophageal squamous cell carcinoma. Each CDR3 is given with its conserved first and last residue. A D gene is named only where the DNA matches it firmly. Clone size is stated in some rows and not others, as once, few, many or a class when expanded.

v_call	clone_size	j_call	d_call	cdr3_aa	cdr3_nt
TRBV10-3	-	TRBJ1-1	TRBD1	CASRQGDMNTEAFF	TGTGCCTCCCGACAGGGAGATATGAACACTGAAGCTTTCTTT
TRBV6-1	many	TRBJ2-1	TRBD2	CASSPGLSSGRALLYEQFF	TGTGCCAGCTCCCCAGGCCTGTCTAGCGGGAGGGCCCTGCTCTATGAGCAGTTCTTC
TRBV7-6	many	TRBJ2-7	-	CASSLGTGTFAYEQYF	TGTGCCAGCAGCTTAGGAACAGGGACTTTTGCCTACGAGCAGTACTTC
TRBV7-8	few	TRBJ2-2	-	CASSIGDMTGWYWNTGELFF	TGTGCCAGCAGCATCGGAGATATGACAGGCTGGTATTGGAACACCGGGGAGCTGTTTTTT
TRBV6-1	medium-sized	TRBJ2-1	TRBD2	CASSLSGIGYNEQFF	TGTGCCAGCAGCCTAAGCGGGATTGGGTACAATGAGCAGTTCTTC
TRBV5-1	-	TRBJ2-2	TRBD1	CASSWGQGYTGELFF	TGCGCCAGCAGCTGGGGACAGGGGTACACCGGGGAGCTGTTTTTT
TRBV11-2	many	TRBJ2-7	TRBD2	CASSSTSGTYEQYF	TGTGCCAGCAGCTCGACTAGCGGGACCTACGAGCAGTACTTC
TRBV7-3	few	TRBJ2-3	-	CATGGGYTDTQYF	TGTGCTACCGGAGGGGGATACACAGATACGCAGTATTTT
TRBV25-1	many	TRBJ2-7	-	CASSDPGSGSYEQYF	TGTGCCAGCAGTGACCCAGGGTCGGGATCCTACGAGCAGTACTTC
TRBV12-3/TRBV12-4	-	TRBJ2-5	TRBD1	CASSTGGLTKETQYF	TGTGCCAGCAGTACAGGGGGCTTAACCAAAGAGACCCAGTACTTC
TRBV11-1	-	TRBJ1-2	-	CASSAAPNYGYTF	TGTGCCAGCAGCGCAGCACCTAACTATGGCTACACCTTC
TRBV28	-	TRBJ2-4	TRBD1	CAVEERQGKNIQYF	TGTGCTGTTGAAGAAAGACAGGGGAAAAACATTCAGTACTTC
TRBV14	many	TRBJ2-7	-	CASSQVEQNYEQYF	TGTGCCAGCAGCCAAGTAGAACAGAACTACGAGCAGTACTTC
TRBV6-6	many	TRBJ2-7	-	CASSYSGLGYEQYF	TGTGCCAGCAGTTACTCGGGGCTGGGATACGAGCAGTACTTC
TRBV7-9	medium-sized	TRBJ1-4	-	CASSDVGNRGGLFF	TGTGCCAGCAGCGACGTCGGTAATAGGGGGGGACTGTTTTTT
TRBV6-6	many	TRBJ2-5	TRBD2	CASSYGGDGYNEQYF	TGTGCCAGCAGTTACGGGGGGGACGGGTACAATGAGCAGTACTTC
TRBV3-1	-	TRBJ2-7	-	CASSHFYEQYF	TGTGCCAGCAGCCATTTCTATGAGCAGTACTTC
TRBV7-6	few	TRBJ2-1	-	CSSVRGLSYNEQFF	TGTAGCTCAGTCCGGGGGCTATCCTACAATGAGCAGTTCTTC
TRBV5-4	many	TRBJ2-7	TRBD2	CASSLELAGASSYEQYF	TGTGCCAGCAGCTTGGAACTAGCGGGAGCTTCGTCCTACGAGCAGTACTTC
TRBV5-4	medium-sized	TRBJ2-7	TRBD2	CASSATSGPYEQYF	TGTGCCAGCAGCGCGACTAGCGGGCCCTACGAGCAGTACTTC
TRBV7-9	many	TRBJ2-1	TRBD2	CASSLLGLVYNEQFF	TGTGCCAGCAGCTTACTGGGACTAGTGTACAATGAGCAGTTCTTC
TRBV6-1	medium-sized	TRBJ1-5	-	CASSTGRHLNQPQHF	TGTGCCAGCAGTACTGGGCGACACCTTAATCAGCCCCAGCATTTT
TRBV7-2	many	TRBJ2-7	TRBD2	CASSSSGTSGPGAQYF	TGTGCCAGCAGCTCCTCCGGGACTAGCGGTCCTGGGGCCCAGTACTTC
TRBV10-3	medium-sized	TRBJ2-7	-	CAISGGPLYEQYF	TGTGCCATCAGTGGAGGGCCCCTCTACGAGCAGTACTTC
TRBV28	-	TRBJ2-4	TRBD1	CASSRTGVRQNIQYF	TGTGCCAGCAGTCGGACAGGGGTAAGGCAAAACATTCAGTACTTC
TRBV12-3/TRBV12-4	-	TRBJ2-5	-	CASSPRGGQETQYF	TGTGCCAGCAGCCCCAGGGGTGGGCAAGAGACCCAGTACTTC
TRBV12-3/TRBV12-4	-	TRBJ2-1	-	CASSQQRGQFF	TGTGCCAGCAGCCAGCAAAGGGGCCAGTTCTTC
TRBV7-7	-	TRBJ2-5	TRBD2	CASSLAGLAGGPRETQYF	TGTGCTAGCAGCTTAGCGGGGCTAGCGGGGGGGCCCAGAGAGACCCAGTACTTC
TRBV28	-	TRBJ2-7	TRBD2	CASGRPYEQYF	TGTGCTAGCGGGCGGCCTTACGAGCAGTACTTC
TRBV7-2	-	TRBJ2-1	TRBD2	CASSLLLIAGVANEQFF	TGTGCCAGCAGCTTATTATTGATTGCGGGAGTAGCTAATGAGCAGTTCTTC
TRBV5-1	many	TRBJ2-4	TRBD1	CASSFEGTGAYNEQYF	TGCGCCAGCAGCTTTGAAGGAACAGGGGCCTACAATGAGCAGTACTTC
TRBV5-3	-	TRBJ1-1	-	CASSFGVVGTEAFF	TGTGCCAGCAGCTTTGGAGTAGTAGGGACTGAAGCTTTCTTT
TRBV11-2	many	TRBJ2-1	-	CASSLVGTTYNEQFF	TGTGCCAGCAGCTTAGTGGGTACAACTTACAATGAGCAGTTCTTC
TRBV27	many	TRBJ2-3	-	CASSLGRNTDTQYF	TGTGCCAGCAGTTTGGGCAGAAACACAGATACGCAGTATTTT
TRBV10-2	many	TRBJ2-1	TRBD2	CASSALAGGTEQFF	TGCGCCAGCAGTGCTTTAGCGGGAGGCACTGAGCAGTTCTTC
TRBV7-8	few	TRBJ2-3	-	CASSLASDTDTQYF	TGTGCCAGCAGCTTAGCTTCAGATACAGATACGCAGTATTTT
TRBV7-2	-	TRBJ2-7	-	CASSFQGGYEQYF	TGTGCCAGCAGCTTCCAAGGGGGGTACGAGCAGTACTTC
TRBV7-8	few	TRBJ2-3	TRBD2	CASTSLAGMDTQYF	TGTGCCAGCACTTCTTTAGCGGGAATGGATACGCAGTATTTT
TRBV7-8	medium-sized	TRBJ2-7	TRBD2	CASSRGLVGTSGAYEQYF	TGTGCCAGCAGCCGGGGACTAGTGGGGACTAGCGGGGCCTACGAGCAGTACTTC
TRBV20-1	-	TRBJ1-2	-	CSARVPNYSYTF	TGCAGTGCTAGAGTTCCTAACTATAGCTACACCTTC